This T cell receptor (beta chain) was observed in a study of blood T cell repertoires in COVID-19. Study overall: PBMCs, B-cell-depleted T cells, or T cells provided the cDNA or gDNA that made up the material.

Methods used by the authors: It was from reference gene primer amplification that nucleated cell counts were estimated. The protocol was immunoSEQ multiplex PCR, while the TCRdb copy is restricted to in-frame clones and leaves out a portion. The V and J calls and clone size were taken over from that table, and D and trimming were inferred from the DNA. Of about 58,000 clones listed, 75% to 90% are singletons. Trimming removed 0 bases from V and 0 bases from J, with 4 bases in between. The CDR3 runs to 14 residues. Germline V gene sequence: CDR1 SGDLS, CDR2 YYNGEE. The rearrangement links TRBV9 to TRBJ1-5; D remains ambiguous. The specimen sequenced was peripheral blood. This TCR derives from a woman between 70 and 85 years old with active COVID-19. The CDR3 bases are TGTGCCAGCAGCGTAGGAGGTAGCAATCAGCCCCAGCATTTT. It codes for CASSVGGSNQPQHF.